These 6 T cell receptor beta chains came from one sample sequenced in a study of cytomegalovirus exposure and HLA in healthy donors. The PCR had 60 Vbeta and 13 Jbeta primers. The data were produced by immunoSEQ multiplex PCR, yet TCRdb's version contains in-frame clones alone and is incomplete. This sample yields over 200,000 clones, of which 85% are seen a single time; 1.3% belongs to the top ten. Sequenced input: PBMCs. Receptor source: a human donor in good health.

CDR3 sequence: CASSLGGAGANVLTF. The CDR3 DNA sequence: TGCGCCAGCAGTTTAGGGGGCGCTGGGGCCAACGTCCTGACTTTC. V and J are TRBV5-1 and TRBJ2-6; 7 bases fit TRBD1. The V and J ends lost 5 bases and 2 bases, in that order; junction bases with no gene match: 4. From germline, CDR1 is SGHRS and CDR2 YFSETQ. CDR3 size: 15 residues.

This rearrangement joins TRBV5-1 to TRBJ2-3; TRBD2 agrees at 16 bases. Germline lookup yields CDR1 SGHRS and CDR2 YFSETQ. This CDR3 contains 18 residues. The trim removed 0 bases at V and 5 bases at J, leaving 6 bases unmatched. The CDR3 protein is CASSLAGTSGRAGDTQYF. CDR3 nucleotides: TGCGCCAGCAGCTTGGCCGGGACTAGCGGGAGGGCTGGAGATACGCAGTATTTT.

The chain is built from TRBV5-6 and TRBJ2-7, with 8 bases matching TRBD1. Trimming at V came to 1 base and at J to 6 bases, leaving 0 bases not matched to a gene. Germline V lookup: CDR1 SGHDT, CDR2 YYEEEE. This CDR3 is 12 amino acids long. CDR3 protein: CASSLTGGEQYF. In DNA, the CDR3 is TGTGCCAGCAGCTTGACAGGGGGCGAGCAGTACTTC.

V and J are TRBV7-3 and TRBJ2-7; TRBD2 aligns across 12 bases. V lost 1 base, J lost 6 bases, and 4 bases stayed unmatched. CDR3 length equals 15 residues. Germline CDR1 is SGHTA and CDR2 is FQGTGA. The CDR3 reads CASSLIGLAGSEQYF. DNA of the CDR3: TGTGCCAGCAGCTTAATAGGACTAGCGGGAAGCGAGCAGTACTTC.

V is TRBV18 and J is TRBJ2-3, with D possibly being TRBD2 (6 bases). Germline values: CDR1 KGHSH, CDR2 LQKENI. This CDR3 has 16 amino acids. V lost 3 bases to trimming and J lost 2 bases, with 15 bases between them. CDR3 sequence (DNA): TGTGCCAGCTCACCTGTGGCGTCTAGCGTCACAGATACGCAGTATTTT. Its protein is CASSPVASSVTDTQYF.

The chain links TRBV11-2 to TRBJ1-1; 8 nucleotides line up with TRBD1. V lost 5 bases to trimming and J lost 0 bases; unmatched junction nucleotides: 2. This CDR3 spans 14 amino acids. CDR1 is SGHAT, CDR2 FQNNGV, per germline. The CDR3 coding sequence is TGTGCCAGCAGCGCGGACAGGGTGAACACTGAAGCTTTCTTT. It encodes CASSADRVNTEAFF.